The clone carrying this TCR beta chain has a handful of counts. Its matching antigen is unknown. The data were obtained in a study of cytomegalovirus exposure and HLA in healthy donors. Study details: The early release's HLA-typed donors yielded about 85 million unique TCRs.

Study-wide points: Later analysis showed TCR association rates varying by HLA locus, highest for DRB1 and lowest for HLA-C. Roughly uniform depth of sequencing across donors was assumed in presence/absence analyses.

The PCR was carried out with 60 Vbeta primers and 13 Jbeta primers. Some clones are missing from TCRdb's copy, which holds only in-frame ones; the method was immunoSEQ multiplex PCR. The sample comprises tens of thousands of clones, 70% to 85% of which are singletons, and 15% to 20% rests with the top ten. Germline assignment: CDR1 KGHSH and CDR2 LQKENI. Trimming at V came to 0 bases and at J to 2 bases, leaving 4 bases not matched to a gene. CDR3 length: 17 amino acids. This receptor was taken from a man aged 70 or older in good health and CMV-seropositive. The specimen sequenced was PBMCs. The rearrangement uses TRBV18 and TRBJ2-3; 11 bases fit TRBD2. The CDR3 DNA follows: TGTGCCAGCTCACCACCGGGGGGACTAGCGGCCACAGATACGCAGTATTTT. This translates into CASSPPGGLAATDTQYF.